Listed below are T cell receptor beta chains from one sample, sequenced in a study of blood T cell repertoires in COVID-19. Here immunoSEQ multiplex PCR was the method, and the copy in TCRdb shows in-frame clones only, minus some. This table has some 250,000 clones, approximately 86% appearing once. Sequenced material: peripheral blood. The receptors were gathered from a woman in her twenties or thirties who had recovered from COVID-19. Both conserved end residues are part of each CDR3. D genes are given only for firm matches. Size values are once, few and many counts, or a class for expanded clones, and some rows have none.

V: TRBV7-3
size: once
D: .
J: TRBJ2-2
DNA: TGTGCCAGCAGCTTATCAGGAGGCCCCGGGGAGCTGTTTTTT
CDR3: CASSLSGGPGELFF

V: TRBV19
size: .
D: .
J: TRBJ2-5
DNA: TGTGCCAGTAGTATAGTTACGGGGGAAGAGACCCAGTACTTC
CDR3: CASSIVTGEETQYF

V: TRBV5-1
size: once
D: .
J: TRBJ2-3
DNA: TGCGCCAGCAGCTCACTTCCGGACATCACAGATACGCAGTATTTT
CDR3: CASSSLPDITDTQYF

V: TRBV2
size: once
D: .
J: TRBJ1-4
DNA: TGTGCCAGCATCGGGGGTCTTAGGGAAAAACTGTTTTTT
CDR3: CASIGGLREKLFF

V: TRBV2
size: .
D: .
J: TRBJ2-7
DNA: TGTGCCAGCAGTGGTGTCGAGGAGCAGTACTTC
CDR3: CASSGVEEQYF

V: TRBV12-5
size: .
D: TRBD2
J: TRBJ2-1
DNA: TGTGCTAGTGGTTTAATCAGCGGGGGTGAGCAGTTCTTC
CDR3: CASGLISGGEQFF

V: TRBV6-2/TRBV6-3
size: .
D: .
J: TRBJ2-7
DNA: TGTGCCAGCAGCCGCCCAGTGTACGAGCAGTACTTC
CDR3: CASSRPVYEQYF

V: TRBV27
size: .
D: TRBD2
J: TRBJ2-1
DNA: TGTGCCAGCAGTTTAAGGTCGACGACTAGCGGGGGACCCTACAATGAGCAGTTCTTC
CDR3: CASSLRSTTSGGPYNEQFF

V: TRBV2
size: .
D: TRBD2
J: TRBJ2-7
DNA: TGTGCCAGCAGTGTTATCGGGAGCCGGGACTATCACGAGCAGTACTTC
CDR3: CASSVIGSRDYHEQYF

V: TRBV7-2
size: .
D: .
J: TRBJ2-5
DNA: TGTGCCAGCAGCTTATTAGGGGTAGCGGAAGAGACCCAGTACTTC
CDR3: CASSLLGVAEETQYF